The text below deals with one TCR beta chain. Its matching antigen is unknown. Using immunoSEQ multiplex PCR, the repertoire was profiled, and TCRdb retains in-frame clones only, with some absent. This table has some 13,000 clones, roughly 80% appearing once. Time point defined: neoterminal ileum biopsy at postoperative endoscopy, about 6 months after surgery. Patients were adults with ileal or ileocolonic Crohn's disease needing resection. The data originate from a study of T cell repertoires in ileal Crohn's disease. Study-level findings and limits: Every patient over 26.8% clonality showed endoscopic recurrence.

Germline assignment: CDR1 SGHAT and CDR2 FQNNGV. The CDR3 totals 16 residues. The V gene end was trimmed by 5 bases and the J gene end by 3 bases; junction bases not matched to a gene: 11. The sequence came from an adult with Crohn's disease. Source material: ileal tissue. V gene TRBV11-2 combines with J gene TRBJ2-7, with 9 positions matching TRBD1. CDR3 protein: CASSPLGRTGDYEQYF. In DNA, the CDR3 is TGTGCCAGCAGCCCATTAGGCCGGACAGGGGACTACGAGCAGTACTTC.